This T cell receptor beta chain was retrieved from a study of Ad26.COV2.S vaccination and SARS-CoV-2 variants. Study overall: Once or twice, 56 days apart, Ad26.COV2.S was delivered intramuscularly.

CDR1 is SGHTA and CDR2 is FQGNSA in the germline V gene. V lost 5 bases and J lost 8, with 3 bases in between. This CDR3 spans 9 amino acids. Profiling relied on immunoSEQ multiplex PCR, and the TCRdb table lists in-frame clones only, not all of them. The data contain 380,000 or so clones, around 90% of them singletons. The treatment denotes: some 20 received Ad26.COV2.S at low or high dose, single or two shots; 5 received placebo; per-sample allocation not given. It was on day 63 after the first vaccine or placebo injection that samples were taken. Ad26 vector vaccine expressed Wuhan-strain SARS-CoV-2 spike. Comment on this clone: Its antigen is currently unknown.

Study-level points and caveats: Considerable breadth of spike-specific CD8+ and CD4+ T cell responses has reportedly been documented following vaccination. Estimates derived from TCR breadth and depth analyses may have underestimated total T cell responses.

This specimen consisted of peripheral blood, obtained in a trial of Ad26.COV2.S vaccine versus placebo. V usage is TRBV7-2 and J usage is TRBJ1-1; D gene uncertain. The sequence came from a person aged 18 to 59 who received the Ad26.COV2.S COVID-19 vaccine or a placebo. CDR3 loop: CASSLEAFF. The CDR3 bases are TGTGCCAGCAGCCTCGAAGCTTTCTTT.